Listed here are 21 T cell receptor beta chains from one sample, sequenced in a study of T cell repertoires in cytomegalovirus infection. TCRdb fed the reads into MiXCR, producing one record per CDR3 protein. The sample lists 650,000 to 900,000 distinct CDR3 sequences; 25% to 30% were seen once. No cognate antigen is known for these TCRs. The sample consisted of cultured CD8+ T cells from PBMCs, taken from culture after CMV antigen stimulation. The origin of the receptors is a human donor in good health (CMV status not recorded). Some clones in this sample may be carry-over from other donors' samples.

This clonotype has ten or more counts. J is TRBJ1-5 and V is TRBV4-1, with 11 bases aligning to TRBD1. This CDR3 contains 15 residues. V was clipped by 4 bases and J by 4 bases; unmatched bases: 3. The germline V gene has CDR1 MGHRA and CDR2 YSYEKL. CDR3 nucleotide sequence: TGCGCCAGCAGCCCGGACAGGGGGCTGAATCAGCCCCAGCATTTT. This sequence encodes CASSPDRGLNQPQHF.

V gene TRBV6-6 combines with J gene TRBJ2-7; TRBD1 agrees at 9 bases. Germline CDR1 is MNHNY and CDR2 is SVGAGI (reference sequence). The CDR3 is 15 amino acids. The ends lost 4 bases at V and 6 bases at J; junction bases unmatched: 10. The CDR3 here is CASSSWDRVRGEQYF. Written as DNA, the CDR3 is TGTGCCAGCAGTTCCTGGGACAGGGTTCGAGGCGAGCAGTACTTC.

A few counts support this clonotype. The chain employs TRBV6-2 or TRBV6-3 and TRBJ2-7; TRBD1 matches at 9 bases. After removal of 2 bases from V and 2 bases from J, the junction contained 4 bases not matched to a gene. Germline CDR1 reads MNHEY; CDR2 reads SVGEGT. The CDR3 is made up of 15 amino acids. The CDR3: CASSYPGTGTYEQYV. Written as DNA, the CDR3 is TGTGCCAGCAGTTACCCCGGGACAGGGACCTACGAGCAGTACGTC.

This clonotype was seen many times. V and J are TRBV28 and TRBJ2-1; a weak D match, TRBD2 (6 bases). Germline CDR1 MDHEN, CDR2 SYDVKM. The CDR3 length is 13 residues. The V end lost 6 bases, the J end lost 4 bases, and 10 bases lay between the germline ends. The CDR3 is CASSFRGYNEQFF. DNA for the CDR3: TGTGCCAGCAGCTTTCGGGGGTACAATGAGCAGTTCTTC.

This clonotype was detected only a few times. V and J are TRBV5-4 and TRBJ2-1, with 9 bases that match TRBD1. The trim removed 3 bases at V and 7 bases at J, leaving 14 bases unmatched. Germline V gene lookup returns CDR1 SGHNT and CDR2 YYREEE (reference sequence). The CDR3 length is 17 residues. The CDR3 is CASSSGQGYVDGNEQFF. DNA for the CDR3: TGTGCCAGCAGCTCGGGACAGGGTTACGTCGATGGGAATGAGCAGTTCTTC.

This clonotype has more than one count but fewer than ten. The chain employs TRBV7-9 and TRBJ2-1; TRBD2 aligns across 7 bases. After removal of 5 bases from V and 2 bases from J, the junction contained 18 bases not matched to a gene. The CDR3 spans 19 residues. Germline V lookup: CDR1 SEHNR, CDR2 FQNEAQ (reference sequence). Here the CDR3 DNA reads TGTGCCAGCAGCGTATCCTCCAGGGAGGGGCTCATTACCTACAATGAGCAGTTCTTC. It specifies CASSVSSREGLITYNEQFF.

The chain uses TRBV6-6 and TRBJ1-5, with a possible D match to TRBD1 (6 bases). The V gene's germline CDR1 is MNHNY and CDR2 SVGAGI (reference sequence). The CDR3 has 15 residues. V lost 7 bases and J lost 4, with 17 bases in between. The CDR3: CASTPGGGPNQPQHF. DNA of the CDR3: TGTGCCAGCACCCCCGGGGGGGGCCCAAATCAGCCCCAGCATTTT.

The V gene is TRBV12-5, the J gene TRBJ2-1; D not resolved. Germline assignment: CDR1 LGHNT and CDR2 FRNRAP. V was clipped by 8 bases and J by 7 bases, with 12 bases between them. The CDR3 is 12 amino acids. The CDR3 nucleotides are TGTGCTAGTCAAGGCTTAGAAAATGAGCAGTTCTTC. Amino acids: CASQGLENEQFF.

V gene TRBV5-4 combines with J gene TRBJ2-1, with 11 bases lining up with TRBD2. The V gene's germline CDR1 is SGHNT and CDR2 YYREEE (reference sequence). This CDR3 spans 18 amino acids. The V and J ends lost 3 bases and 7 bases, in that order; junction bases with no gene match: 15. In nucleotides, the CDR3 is TGTGCCAGCAGCTCCCCCAATCCCTTAGCGGGGGGGCGAAATGAGCAGTTCTTC. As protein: CASSSPNPLAGGRNEQFF. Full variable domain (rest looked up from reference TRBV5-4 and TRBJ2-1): ETGVTQSPTHLIKTRGQQVTLRCSSQSGHNTVSWYQQALGQGPQFIFQYYREEENGRGNFPPRFSGLQFPNYSSELNVNALELDDSALYLCASSSPNPLAGGRNEQFFGPGTRLTVL.

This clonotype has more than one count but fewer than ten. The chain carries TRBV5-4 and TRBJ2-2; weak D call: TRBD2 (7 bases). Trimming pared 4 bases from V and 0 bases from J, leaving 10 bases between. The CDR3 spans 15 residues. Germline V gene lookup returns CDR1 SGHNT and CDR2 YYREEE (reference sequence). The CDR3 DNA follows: TGTGCCAGCAGCCGGGGGGCGGCGAACACCGGGGAGCTGTTTTTT. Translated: CASSRGAANTGELFF.

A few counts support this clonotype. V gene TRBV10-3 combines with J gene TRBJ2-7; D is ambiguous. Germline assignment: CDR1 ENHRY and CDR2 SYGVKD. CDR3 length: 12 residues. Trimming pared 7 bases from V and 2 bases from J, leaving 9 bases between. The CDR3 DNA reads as TGTGCCATCACCAACACAGCCTACGAGCAGTACTTC. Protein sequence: CAITNTAYEQYF.

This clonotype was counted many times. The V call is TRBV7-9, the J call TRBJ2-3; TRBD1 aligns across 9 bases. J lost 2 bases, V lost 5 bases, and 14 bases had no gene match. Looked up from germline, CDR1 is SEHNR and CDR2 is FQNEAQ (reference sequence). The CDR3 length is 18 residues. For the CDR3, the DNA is TGTGCCAGCAGCGAAGTCCCGGGACAGGGACGGGACACAGATACGCAGTATTTT. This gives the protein CASSEVPGQGRDTDTQYF. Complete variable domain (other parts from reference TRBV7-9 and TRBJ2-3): DTGVSQNPRHKITKRGQNVTFRCDPISEHNRLYWYRQTLGQGPEFLTYFQNEAQLEKSRLLSDRFSAERPKGSFSTLEIQRTEQGDSAMYLCASSEVPGQGRDTDTQYFGPGTRLTVL.

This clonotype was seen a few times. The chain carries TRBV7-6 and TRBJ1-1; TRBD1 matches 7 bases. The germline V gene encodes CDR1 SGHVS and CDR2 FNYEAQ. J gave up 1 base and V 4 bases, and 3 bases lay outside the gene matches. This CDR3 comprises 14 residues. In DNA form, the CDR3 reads TGTGCCAGCAGCTCGCAGGGGGAGAACACTGAAGCTTTCTTT. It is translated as CASSSQGENTEAFF.

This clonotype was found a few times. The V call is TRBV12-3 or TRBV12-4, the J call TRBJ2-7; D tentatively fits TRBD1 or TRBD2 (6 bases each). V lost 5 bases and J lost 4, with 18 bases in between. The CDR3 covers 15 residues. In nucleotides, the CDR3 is TGTGCCAGCAGTGGCGGAGAGGGGGGCGGGTACGAGCAGTACTTC. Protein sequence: CASSGGEGGGYEQYF.

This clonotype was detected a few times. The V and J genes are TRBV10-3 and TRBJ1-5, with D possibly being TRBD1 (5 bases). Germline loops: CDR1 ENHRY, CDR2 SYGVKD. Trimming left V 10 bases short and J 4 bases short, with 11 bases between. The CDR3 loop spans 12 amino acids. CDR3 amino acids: CATSQENQPQHF. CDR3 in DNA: TGTGCCACCTCACAGGAGAATCAGCCCCAGCATTTT.

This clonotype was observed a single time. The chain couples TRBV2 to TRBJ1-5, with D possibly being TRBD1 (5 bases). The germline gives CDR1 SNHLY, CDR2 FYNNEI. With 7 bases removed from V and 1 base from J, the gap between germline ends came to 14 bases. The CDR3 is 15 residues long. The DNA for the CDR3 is TGTGCCAGCATGAGGGGACGTGGGAGCAATCAGCCCCAGCATTTT. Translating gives CASMRGRGSNQPQHF.

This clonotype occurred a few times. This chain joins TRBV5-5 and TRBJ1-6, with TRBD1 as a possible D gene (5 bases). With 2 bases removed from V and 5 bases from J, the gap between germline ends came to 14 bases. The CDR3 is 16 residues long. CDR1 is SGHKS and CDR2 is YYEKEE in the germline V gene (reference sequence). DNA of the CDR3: TGTGCCAGCAGCTTAAAGAAAACAGGTCATAATTCACCCCTCCACTTT. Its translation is CASSLKKTGHNSPLHF.

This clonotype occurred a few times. The CDR3 DNA is TGTGCCAGCAGAGACGGCAGGGTCACTGAAGCTTTCTTT. It codes for CASRDGRVTEAFF. The chain is built from TRBV12-3 or TRBV12-4 and TRBJ1-1; perhaps TRBD1 as D (5 bases). The CDR3 is 13 amino acids. Deletions cut 6 bases from V and 4 bases from J, with 12 bases between.

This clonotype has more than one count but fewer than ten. This CDR3 reads CASSSLRGTQETQYF. CDR3 coding DNA: TGTGCCAGCAGCTCCCTGAGGGGGACTCAAGAGACCCAGTACTTC. The chain joins TRBV7-8 to TRBJ2-5; D is possibly TRBD1 or TRBD2 (6 bases each). Trimming left V 4 bases short and J 2 bases short, with 14 bases between. CDR1 and CDR2 from the germline V gene are SGHVS and FQNEAQ. This CDR3 has 15 amino acids.

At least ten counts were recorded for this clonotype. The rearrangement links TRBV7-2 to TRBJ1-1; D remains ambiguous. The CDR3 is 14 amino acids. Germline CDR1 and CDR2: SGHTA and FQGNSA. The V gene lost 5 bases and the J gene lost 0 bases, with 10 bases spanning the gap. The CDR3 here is CASSPYPLNTEAFF. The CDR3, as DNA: TGTGCCAGCAGCCCATATCCATTGAACACTGAAGCTTTCTTT. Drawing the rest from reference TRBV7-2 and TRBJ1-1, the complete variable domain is GAGVSQSPSNKVTEKGKDVELRCDPISGHTALYWYRQSLGQGLEFLIYFQGNSAPDKSGLPSDRFSAERTGGSVSTLTIQRTQQEDSAVYLCASSPYPLNTEAFFGQGTRLTVV.

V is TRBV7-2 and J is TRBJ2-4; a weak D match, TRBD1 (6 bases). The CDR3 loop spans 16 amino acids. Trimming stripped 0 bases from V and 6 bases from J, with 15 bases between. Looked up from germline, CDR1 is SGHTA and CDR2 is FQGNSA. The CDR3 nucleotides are TGTGCCAGCAGCTTAGCCTCCCGGACAGTAGGAAACATTCAGTACTTC. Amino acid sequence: CASSLASRTVGNIQYF.